This TCR beta chain is drawn from a study of blood T cells in healthy people across ages. General study findings and limits: The percentage of naive T cells correlated strongly with TCR beta diversity.

Next came a second PCR, run for about 7 to 12 cycles, which used a sample-barcoded 5' primer along with a J-beta primer mix. TCRdb independently ran MiXCR on the 5' RACE reads; one entry per CDR3 protein. Among 630,000 or so distinct CDR3 sequences listed, approximately 29% were seen once. About this clonotype itself: The antigen remains undetermined.

CDR3 length: 14 residues. With 3 bases clipped from V and 7 bases from J, the junction kept 9 bases outside the gene matches. In germline, CDR1 is GTSNPN, CDR2 SVGIG (reference sequence). This chain connects TRBV30 to TRBJ1-2; 9 nucleotides align to TRBD1. This clonotype originated in a woman of 80 years or more in good health. The specimen was blood. This chain's CDR3 is CAWRGAGQGSGYTF. CDR3 nucleotide sequence: TGTGCCTGGAGGGGGGCAGGACAGGGGTCTGGCTACACCTTC.